These T cell receptor beta chains were read from a single sample in a study of blood T cell repertoires in COVID-19. Only in-frame clones appear in the TCRdb table, and some are missing; sequencing was by immunoSEQ multiplex PCR. The sample consists of 250,000 or so clones, about nine tenths of them appearing once. The specimen was PBMCs or T cells enriched from blood (not recorded which). The origin of the receptors is a man between 45 and 60 years old who had been exposed to COVID-19. The CDR3 runs from the conserved cysteine through the conserved F or W. Each record gives: V gene, J gene, clone size, D gene, CDR3 protein, CDR3 DNA. The D gene is left open where the match is weak. Clone size, where shown, is once, few, many, or a class for clones that have expanded.

TRBV5-1,TRBJ1-1,NA,TRBD1,CASSLRSGQGEAFF,TGCGCCAGCAGCTTGAGATCGGGACAGGGAGAAGCTTTCTTT
TRBV30,TRBJ1-3,once,NA,CAWISGGAGNTIYF,TGTGCCTGGATTTCGGGGGGCGCTGGAAACACCATATATTTT
TRBV3-1/TRBV3-2,TRBJ1-5,NA,NA,CASSLSGGGNQPQHF,TGTGCCAGCAGCCTTTCCGGGGGAGGCAATCAGCCCCAGCATTTT
TRBV9,TRBJ1-2,NA,NA,CASSARQVGYGYTF,TGTGCCAGCAGCGCCCGACAGGTGGGGTATGGCTACACCTTC
TRBV19,TRBJ1-1,NA,NA,CASSMGKAVF,TGTGCCAGTAGTATGGGTAAGGCGGTCTTT
TRBV10-3,TRBJ1-1,NA,TRBD1,CAISGTGETEAFF,TGTGCCATCAGTGGGACAGGGGAGACTGAAGCTTTCTTT
TRBV7-2,TRBJ1-1,NA,NA,CASSLQIQGNTEAFF,TGTGCCAGCAGCTTACAGATACAGGGTAACACTGAAGCTTTCTTT
TRBV3-1/TRBV3-2,TRBJ1-1,NA,NA,CASSQAQPGAEAFF,TGTGCCAGCAGCCAGGCACAGCCGGGGGCTGAAGCTTTCTTT
TRBV29-1,TRBJ1-1,NA,NA,CSVGGAGTEAFF,TGCAGCGTGGGAGGGGCGGGCACTGAAGCTTTCTTT
TRBV18,TRBJ2-2,NA,NA,CASSSTAMNTGELFF,TGTGCCAGCTCATCAACAGCAATGAACACCGGGGAGCTGTTTTTT
TRBV2,TRBJ1-1,NA,NA,CASSTLGADTEAFF,TGTGCCAGCAGTACCTTGGGTGCGGACACTGAAGCTTTCTTT
TRBV10-3,TRBJ1-5,NA,TRBD1,CAISEGGQGYQPQHF,TGTGCCATCAGTGAAGGGGGACAGGGGTATCAGCCCCAGCATTTT
TRBV18,TRBJ1-5,NA,TRBD1,CASSPDRQHF,TGTGCCAGCTCACCGGACAGGCAGCATTTT
TRBV15,TRBJ2-7,NA,TRBD1,CATSREPGQLGYEQYF,TGTGCCACCAGCAGGGAACCGGGACAGCTAGGTTACGAGCAGTACTTC
TRBV11-3,TRBJ2-1,NA,NA,CASSLPLSYNEQFF,TGTGCCAGCAGCTTACCACTGAGCTACAATGAGCAGTTCTTC
TRBV7-9,TRBJ1-3,once,TRBD1,CASSLALDRVGNTIYF,TGTGCCAGCAGCTTAGCCCTGGACAGGGTAGGAAACACCATATATTTT
TRBV7-2,TRBJ2-3,NA,TRBD1,CASSLGGQGTDTQYF,TGTGCCAGCAGCTTAGGTGGACAGGGCACAGATACGCAGTATTTT
TRBV5-1,TRBJ2-1,NA,NA,CASSLAERINEQFF,TGCGCCAGCAGCTTGGCCGAGAGGATCAATGAGCAGTTCTTC
TRBV10-2,TRBJ1-1,once,TRBD1,CASSEQHQGDTEAFF,TGCGCCAGCAGTGAGCAACACCAGGGGGACACTGAAGCTTTCTTT
TRBV5-1,TRBJ2-7,NA,NA,CASSLVSGSYEQYF,TGCGCCAGCAGCTTGGTGTCGGGGAGTTACGAGCAGTACTTC
TRBV3-1/TRBV3-2,TRBJ2-4,NA,TRBD1,CASSYIPGQGSDIQYF,TGTGCCAGCAGCTATATACCGGGACAGGGGTCCGACATTCAGTACTTC
TRBV5-4,TRBJ2-5,NA,NA,CASSLYVGPGETQYF,TGTGCCAGCAGCTTGTATGTGGGGCCAGGGGAGACCCAGTACTTC
TRBV11-1,TRBJ2-2,NA,NA,CASSLAGLGTGELFF,TGTGCCAGCAGCTTAGCGGGGCTAGGCACCGGGGAGCTGTTTTTT
TRBV24-1,TRBJ2-5,NA,NA,CATSDVDTYQETQYF,TGTGCCACCAGTGATGTCGACACCTACCAAGAGACCCAGTACTTC
TRBV5-1,TRBJ1-6,NA,TRBD1,CASSLGQGWDSPLHF,TGCGCCAGCAGCTTAGGACAGGGGTGGGATTCACCCCTCCACTTT
TRBV9,TRBJ1-3,NA,NA,CASSVTQASGNTIYF,TGTGCCAGCAGCGTAACACAAGCGTCTGGAAACACCATATATTTT
TRBV5-8,TRBJ1-2,NA,NA,CASSFRAGWNYGYTF,TGTGCCAGCAGCTTCCGGGCAGGGTGGAACTATGGCTACACCTTC
TRBV19,TRBJ1-5,NA,TRBD1,CASKENRGWYSNQPQHF,TGTGCCAGTAAGGAAAACAGGGGGTGGTATAGCAATCAGCCCCAGCATTTT
TRBV10-3,TRBJ1-2,NA,NA,CAIRHQESNGYTF,TGTGCCATCAGGCACCAGGAATCAAATGGCTACACCTTC
TRBV11-3,TRBJ1-6,once,TRBD1,CASSLEGTGDSPLHF,TGTGCCAGCAGCTTAGAGGGGACAGGGGACTCACCCCTCCACTTT
TRBV3-1/TRBV3-2,TRBJ2-1,NA,TRBD2,CASSQEIAGRGFF,TGTGCCAGCAGCCAAGAAATAGCGGGGCGGGGGTTCTTC
TRBV28,TRBJ1-1,NA,NA,CASSPDGRVAFF,TGTGCCAGCAGCCCCGATGGTCGAGTAGCTTTCTTT
TRBV7-2,TRBJ2-7,NA,NA,CASSLAQIYEQYF,TGTGCCAGCAGCTTAGCACAGATCTACGAGCAGTACTTC
TRBV7-2,TRBJ2-7,NA,TRBD1,CASSLKIRDSFLISYEQYF,TGTGCCAGCAGCTTGAAAATCCGGGACAGCTTCTTGATCTCCTACGAGCAGTACTTC
TRBV12-3/TRBV12-4,TRBJ2-1,once,NA,CASSLADNEQFF,TGTGCCAGCAGTTTGGCGGACAATGAGCAGTTCTTC
TRBV19,TRBJ1-4,NA,TRBD1,CASSSRQGANEKLFF,TGTGCCAGTAGTTCGAGACAGGGGGCTAATGAAAAACTGTTTTTT
TRBV19,TRBJ1-1,NA,NA,CASSILAGTEAFF,TGTGCCAGTAGTATTCTGGCAGGCACTGAAGCTTTCTTT